A single sample is the source of the 14 T cell receptor beta chains below, sequenced in a study of CD8 T cells in ankylosing spondylitis. General study findings and limits: The study identified a TCR beta motif of several highly homologous variants that appeared characteristic of ankylosing spondylitis blood.

These receptors' antigens are unknown. MiXCR was run by TCRdb on the 5' RACE reads, yielding one entry per CDR3 protein. The sample yields 700,000 to 850,000 distinct CDR3 sequences, over 9.5% seen once. What was sequenced was blood, either unsorted or a sorted T cell fraction (not recorded which). Receptors originate from a male donor with ankylosing spondylitis.

The chain carries TRBV29-1 and TRBJ2-3; TRBD1 agrees at 11 bases. This CDR3 has 19 amino acids. Germline V gene sequence: CDR1 SQVTM, CDR2 ANQGSEA. V shed 3 bases, J shed 6 bases, and the junction held 20 bases outside the gene matches. The CDR3 region is CSVEEDRGPLAGITDTQYF. DNA for the CDR3: TGCAGCGTTGAGGAGGACAGGGGGCCTCTCGCGGGAATAACTGATACGCAGTATTTT.

This clonotype was seen at least ten times. The gene calls are TRBV12-3 or TRBV12-4 and TRBJ2-3; D is perhaps TRBD1 (6 bases). Trimming stripped 6 bases from V and 0 bases from J, with 10 bases between. This CDR3 contains 14 residues. CDR3 loop: CASRKQGSTDTQYF. DNA for the CDR3: TGTGCCAGCAGGAAACAGGGAAGCACAGATACGCAGTATTTT.

This clonotype showed up many times. The chain carries TRBV27 and TRBJ1-5; 7 nucleotides match TRBD1. The CDR3 spans 16 residues. The V segment lost 5 bases and the J segment 6 bases; nucleotides outside the gene matches: 13. The V gene's germline CDR1 is MNHEY and CDR2 SMNVEV (reference sequence). Written as DNA, the CDR3 is TGTGCCAGCAGTCCCCTACCGACAGGGCGGCTTCAGCCCCAGCATTTT. Translation gives CASSPLPTGRLQPQHF.

This clonotype was counted at least ten times. The V and J genes are TRBV6-1 and TRBJ2-1; perhaps TRBD1 as D (6 bases). With 6 bases removed from V and 1 base from J, the gap between germline ends came to 10 bases. The CDR3 sequence is 14 residues long. Germline-derived CDR1 and CDR2 are MNHNS and SASEGT. DNA for the CDR3: TGTGCCAGCAGCAGGGGCGGGTCCTACAATGAGCAGTTCTTC. Protein product: CASSRGGSYNEQFF.

This rearrangement joins TRBV7-2 to TRBJ1-1; D ambiguous. The V and J ends lost 5 bases and 4 bases respectively, with 11 bases between them. Per germline, CDR1 SGHTA and CDR2 FQGNSA. This CDR3 has 13 residues. CDR3 nucleotide sequence: TGTGCCAGCAGCCCTCAGGTTCGCACTGAAGCTTTCTTT. Amino acids: CASSPQVRTEAFF.

This clonotype was seen a few times. V is TRBV6-1 and J is TRBJ1-2; D is unclear. Trimming took off 1 base at V and 8 bases at J, with 11 bases between the two ends. Germline lookup yields CDR1 MNHNS and CDR2 SASEGT. This CDR3 comprises 13 residues. CDR3 sequence reads: CASSEERVLGYTF. The CDR3 DNA sequence: TGTGCCAGCAGTGAAGAAAGGGTGCTAGGCTACACCTTC.

The gene calls are TRBV5-1 and TRBJ2-7; D is possibly TRBD1 (5 bases). Germline-derived CDR1 and CDR2 are SGHRS and YFSETQ. The length of the CDR3 is 16 residues. Trimming shortened V by 0 bases and J by 2 bases, and 15 bases separated the two germline ends. The CDR3 loop is CASSLAGGGRAYEQYF. As DNA, the CDR3 is TGCGCCAGCAGCTTGGCCGGTGGTGGCAGGGCCTACGAGCAGTACTTC.

The table lists this clonotype with many counts. J is TRBJ1-6 and V is TRBV4-1; no reliable D call. The germline V gene has CDR1 MGHRA and CDR2 YSYEKL. The CDR3 totals 13 residues. Trimming took off 1 base at V and 8 bases at J, with 6 bases between the two ends. The CDR3 region is CASSQVLHSPLHF. CDR3 nucleotide sequence: TGCGCCAGCAGCCAAGTTCTTCATTCACCCCTCCACTTT.

This clonotype came up a few times. The chain carries TRBV7-2 and TRBJ2-5, with 7 bases aligning to TRBD2. V gave up 1 base and J gave up 3 bases; unmatched junction bases: 8. The CDR3 extends over 16 amino acids. Germline V CDR1 and CDR2: SGHTA, FQGNSA. The CDR3 reads CASSLGGGSGEETQYF. CDR3 DNA sequence: TGTGCCAGCAGCTTAGGGGGCGGGAGCGGGGAAGAGACCCAGTACTTC.

This sequence joins TRBV29-1 and TRBJ1-1, with no clear D. Trimming shortened V by 2 bases and J by 0 bases, and 7 bases separated the two germline ends. The CDR3 spans 13 residues. CDR1 and CDR2 from the germline V gene are SQVTM and ANQGSEA. CDR3 DNA sequence: TGCAGCGTTGAATTGGTAATGAACACTGAAGCTTTCTTT. As protein: CSVELVMNTEAFF.

This clonotype was seen more than once but under ten times. The V gene is TRBV4-3, the J gene TRBJ2-2; D unclear. Germline V gene lookup returns CDR1 LGHNA and CDR2 YSLEER. V lost 1 base and J 7 bases, leaving 10 bases between the germline ends. The CDR3 runs 14 residues. CDR3 protein: CASSQGPQNGELFF. CDR3 bases: TGCGCCAGCAGCCAAGGACCCCAAAACGGGGAGCTGTTTTTT.

This clonotype was counted ten times or more. The chain has TRBV30 and TRBJ1-2, with 7 positions matching TRBD1. The CDR3 consists of 14 residues. V was clipped by 2 bases and J by 2 bases; unmatched bases: 5. The germline gives CDR1 GTSNPN, CDR2 SVGIG (reference sequence). The chain's CDR3 is CAWSTLTGNYGYTF. In nucleotides, the CDR3 is TGTGCCTGGAGTACCCTGACAGGGAACTATGGCTACACCTTC.

This chain joins TRBV5-1 and TRBJ2-1; possibly TRBD2 for D (5 bases). Germline assignment: CDR1 SGHRS and CDR2 YFSETQ. This CDR3 has 16 residues. The V end lost 0 bases, the J end lost 1 base, and 11 bases lay between the germline ends. In nucleotides, the CDR3 is TGCGCCAGCAGCTTGGGGACGGGAAGATCCTACAATGAGCAGTTCTTC. Amino acid sequence: CASSLGTGRSYNEQFF.

This clonotype was seen more than once but under ten times. The rearrangement links TRBV5-5 to TRBJ2-3; 12 positions agree with TRBD2. CDR1 and CDR2 from the germline V gene are SGHKS and YYEKEE (reference sequence). The CDR3 length is 16 residues. Trimming cost V 2 bases and J 4 bases; bases outside gene matches: 5. CDR3 nucleotide sequence: TGTGCCAGCAGCTTCCTAACTAGCGGGGGGTCAGATACGCAGTATTTT. This sequence encodes CASSFLTSGGSDTQYF.